This T cell receptor (beta chain) was captured by sequencing in a study of blood T cell repertoires in COVID-19. Study-wide background: Material from acute and convalescent COVID-19 was sourced from the United States, Italy and Spain. Sources were T cells, B-cell-depleted T cells, or PBMCs; the material itself was cDNA or gDNA.

In the authors' workflow: Reference gene primer amplification gave estimated nucleated cell counts. The data were produced by immunoSEQ multiplex PCR, yet TCRdb's version contains in-frame clones alone and is incomplete. D and trimming come from the DNA, and the V and J calls and clone size come from that table. The sample includes almost 250,000 clones, roughly 89% of them seen just once. Study members were between about 18 and 100 years old and lived in approximately 25 US regions. CDR1 and CDR2 (germline): SNHLY, FYNNEI. The CDR3 is 13 amino acids. V dropped 11 bases and J dropped 5; count of bases not matched to a gene: 6.

The source of this sequence is a woman between 25 and 40 years old who had recovered from COVID-19. The rearrangement joins TRBV2 to TRBJ1-6; TRBD1 aligns across 7 bases. Sample: PBMCs or T cells enriched from blood (not recorded which). The CDR3 here is CAVRGTDNSPLHF. The CDR3 region has the DNA TGTGCCGTCCGTGGGACAGATAATTCACCCCTCCACTTT.